Below, 5 T cell receptor beta chains from the same sample are listed, as sequenced in a study of cytomegalovirus exposure and HLA in healthy donors. Assay: immunoSEQ multiplex PCR; the TCRdb copy retains only in-frame clones and omits some. The sample lists fewer than 200,000 clones; about 86% were seen once. The source material was PBMCs. The receptors were sampled from a woman in her 30s in good health and CMV-seronegative.

Regarding this clone: The junction departs from germline at one end; a sequencing error may be responsible. The chain employs TRBV6-1 and TRBJ2-5; D may be TRBD2 (7 bases). This CDR3 contains 13 residues. Germline V gives CDR1 MNHNS, CDR2 SASEGT. The CDR3 DNA sequence: TGTGCCAGCAGTGAAATGTCGGGGGGCCGGTCGGACTTC. Amino acids: CASSEMSGGRSDF.

The chain combines TRBV2 with TRBJ1-2; TRBD1 agrees at 9 bases. The germline gives CDR1 SNHLY, CDR2 FYNNEI. V lost 7 bases and J lost 8; bases outside the gene matches: 14. CDR3 length: 15 amino acids. The CDR3 bases are TGTGCCAGCACCCAAGCCGGGACAGGGCCTTGGGGCTACACCTTC. As protein: CASTQAGTGPWGYTF.

The chain employs TRBV6-1 and TRBJ1-2; no reliable D call. This CDR3 is 10 amino acids long. Germline CDR1 reads MNHNS; CDR2 reads SASEGT. V was shortened by 8 bases and J by 5 bases, with 6 bases between the two germline ends. The CDR3 loop reads CASVQYGYTF. CDR3 in DNA: TGTGCCAGCGTCCAGTATGGCTACACCTTC.

To note about this clone: Other DNA sequences in the sample encode the same CDR3. The rearrangement joins TRBV6-1 to TRBJ1-2; no firm D call. Germline V gene data show CDR1 as MNHNS and CDR2 as SASEGT. This CDR3 spans 12 amino acids. V shed 1 base and J shed 4 bases, with 4 bases lying between them. The CDR3 nucleotides are TGTGCCAGCAGTGAAGGAGGCTATGGCTACACCTTC. This translates into CASSEGGYGYTF.

The V call is TRBV7-9, the J call TRBJ2-1; no firm D call. Trimming cost V 5 bases and J 7 bases, with 9 bases left between them. Germline V gene lookup returns CDR1 SEHNR and CDR2 FQNEAQ (reference sequence). The CDR3 contains 12 residues. Here the CDR3 reads CASSPTGNEQFF. The CDR3 DNA sequence: TGTGCCAGCAGCCCGACTGGGAATGAGCAGTTCTTC.